The rows below give T cell receptor beta chains drawn from one sample of a study of control samples from healthy donors and cancer patients. TCRdb's table, derived via immunoSEQ multiplex PCR, lists solely in-frame clones and lacks some. The sample lists about 140,000 clones, almost 90% seen once, with about 1.7% in the top ten. Sequenced sample: blood. The receptors originated from a young man in good health. Each CDR3 is given with its conserved first and last residue. D genes are given only for firm matches. Expanded clones are given a class, and other clones once, few, many or no size at all.

v_gene,abundance,len,j_gene,d_gene,CDR3nt,CDR3aa
TRBV4-3,.,15,TRBJ2-2,.,TGCGCCAGCAGCCACGGGCCCCTGAACACCGGGGAGCTGTTTTTT,CASSHGPLNTGELFF
TRBV6-5,once,13,TRBJ2-5,TRBD2,TGTGCCACCGGTGGCGGGGGGATGAAGACCCAGTACTTC,CATGGGGMKTQYF
TRBV4-2,.,17,TRBJ2-3,TRBD2,TGTGCCAGCAGCCAAGACCCCCCTAGCGGGGGGGCCCGTGTTCAGTATTTT,CASSQDPPSGGARVQYF
TRBV19,.,15,TRBJ1-1,.,TGTGCCAGTACCATTCGGGGGGGGAGCCATTCTGAAGCTTTCTTT,CASTIRGGSHSEAFF
TRBV27,.,17,TRBJ1-2,.,TGTGCCAGCAGTCTTTACTCGGCCAGGGGTTCAGCGTATGGCTACACCTTC,CASSLYSARGSAYGYTF
TRBV6-2/TRBV6-3,.,17,TRBJ2-3,TRBD2,TGTGCCAGCAGTTGGTCGGGGACTAGCGGGCGCACAGATACGCAGTATTTT,CASSWSGTSGRTDTQYF
TRBV9,.,15,TRBJ1-2,.,TGTGCCAGCAGCGTAGGGTCAATTGCTCACTATGGCTACACCTTC,CASSVGSIAHYGYTF
TRBV7-8,once,14,TRBJ1-5,.,TGTGCCAGCAGCTTATTTGCAGGGAGGCAGCCCCAGCATTTT,CASSLFAGRQPQHF
TRBV7-2,.,13,TRBJ2-3,.,TGTGCCAGCAGTACGCCGGGCACAGATACGCAGTATTTT,CASSTPGTDTQYF
TRBV7-2,.,15,TRBJ1-1,.,TGTGCCAGCAGCCTTCCGGCGGGGGGACCATCCGAAGCTTTCTTT,CASSLPAGGPSEAFF
TRBV7-2,.,13,TRBJ1-1,.,TGTGCCAGCAGCTTCCATGGTTATACTGAAGCTTTCTTT,CASSFHGYTEAFF
TRBV5-1,.,13,TRBJ1-2,.,TGCGCCAGCAGCTTGGGCTCCGGGGATGGCTACACCTTC,CASSLGSGDGYTF
TRBV19,.,16,TRBJ2-5,TRBD2,TGTGCCAGTAGTATGGGACTAGCGGGGTTGCAAGAGACCCAGTACTTC,CASSMGLAGLQETQYF
TRBV2,.,10,TRBJ1-1,.,TGTGCCAGCAGTGAGACCCCTTGTCTCTTT,CASSETPCLF
TRBV4-2,once,17,TRBJ2-1,.,TGTGCCAGCAGCCAACCTGAGGCAGCTAGCTCCTACAATGAGCAGTTCTTC,CASSQPEAASSYNEQFF
TRBV25-1,.,12,TRBJ1-1,.,TGTGCCAGCCACGACGGTTACACTGAAGCTTTCTTT,CASHDGYTEAFF
TRBV5-6,.,15,TRBJ2-3,.,TGTGCCAGCAGCTTGGATTCAGGGCGCACGGATACGCAGTATTTT,CASSLDSGRTDTQYF
TRBV7-9,.,19,TRBJ2-1,.,TGTGCCAGCAGCCCCTTGACTCTTCGCAACTCACGCTCCTACAATGAGCAGTTCTTC,CASSPLTLRNSRSYNEQFF
TRBV4-3,.,14,TRBJ2-7,TRBD2,TGCGCCAGCAGCCAAGAAAGGTATCGGGGGGGGAACCACTTC,CASSQERYRGGNHF
TRBV9,.,15,TRBJ2-6,.,TGTGCCAGCAGCGCCGGGGGCTCCGGGGCCAACGTCCTGACTTTC,CASSAGGSGANVLTF
TRBV10-1,.,15,TRBJ1-2,.,TGCGCCAGCAGTGAGTCAACAGGGCGGCACTATGGCTACACCTTC,CASSESTGRHYGYTF
TRBV9,.,14,TRBJ2-7,TRBD2,TGTGCCAGCAGCGTGTCGGGGGGTGTCGACGAGCAGTACTTC,CASSVSGGVDEQYF
TRBV4-2,once,14,TRBJ1-4,.,TGTGCCAGCAGAAACTCAGGGTCAGATGAAAAACTGTTTTTT,CASRNSGSDEKLFF
TRBV5-6,.,14,TRBJ2-5,TRBD1,TGTGCCAGCAGCTTGGGACAGGGAGTAGAGACCCAGTACTTC,CASSLGQGVETQYF
TRBV19,once,14,TRBJ1-5,.,TGTGCCAGTAGCCCAGGGGTTAGCAATCAGCCCCAGCATTTT,CASSPGVSNQPQHF
TRBV2,.,15,TRBJ2-7,.,TGTGCCAGCCCCGGCCTAGGGCAGGGCGTAAACGAGCAGTACTTC,CASPGLGQGVNEQYF
TRBV16,.,14,TRBJ1-2,.,TGTGCCAGCAGCCCCGCGGACAGCACCTATGGCTACACCTTC,CASSPADSTYGYTF